This TCR beta chain was identified during a study of control samples from healthy donors and cancer patients. Looked up from germline, CDR1 is SGDLS and CDR2 is YYNGEE. The CDR3 has 13 residues. The V end was cut by 0 bases, the J end by 4 bases, with 7 bases between. Data came from immunoSEQ multiplex PCR; TCRdb stores just in-frame clones and leaves some out. The table lists 160,000 or so clones, about 95% of them singletons. The sequence was obtained from a man in his 60s with colorectal cancer. The specimen sequenced was PBMCs. This chain uses TRBV9 with TRBJ2-5; the D is unclear. CDR3 DNA: TGTGCCAGCAGCGTAGTCCCAGCAGAGACCCAGTACTTC. This gives the protein CASSVVPAETQYF.